The clone carrying this TCR beta chain occurred many times. The sample is drawn from a study of regulatory T cells in long-lasting Graves disease. The CDR3 loop spans 11 amino acids. The germline V and J ends were trimmed by 8 bases and 11 bases, with 15 bases remaining between them. The germline V gene has CDR1 MNHEY and CDR2 SMNVEV (reference sequence). Arm-PCR with iRepertoire HTBI primers amplified the CDR3 regions for these TCR beta libraries. As handled by the study authors: Overall, samples carried over 60 TRBV and 14 TRBJ segments. Using its own MiXCR run on the multiplex PCR reads, TCRdb lists one record per CDR3 protein. TCRdb's processing, not the study's, gives the V and J calls here. The sample shows about 610,000 distinct CDR3 sequences, around 15% of them seen only once. Time point specified: newly diagnosed GD, antithyroid drugs for less than 3 months. TCR sequences were obtained from RNA taken from PBMCs.

These same records also appear under a second study, on T cells in Graves' hyperthyroidism and ophthalmopathy.

The sample was peripheral blood mononuclear cells (PBMCs), taken at new diagnosis, from a patient treated with antithyroid drugs. This TCR was sampled from a man aged 18-30 years with Graves disease. The genes are TRBV27 and TRBJ1-1; D is possibly TRBD1 (5 bases). CDR3 bases: TGTGCCAGCCGGGGGGGTCAGGGCGCTTTCTTT. Translation: CASRGGQGAFF.